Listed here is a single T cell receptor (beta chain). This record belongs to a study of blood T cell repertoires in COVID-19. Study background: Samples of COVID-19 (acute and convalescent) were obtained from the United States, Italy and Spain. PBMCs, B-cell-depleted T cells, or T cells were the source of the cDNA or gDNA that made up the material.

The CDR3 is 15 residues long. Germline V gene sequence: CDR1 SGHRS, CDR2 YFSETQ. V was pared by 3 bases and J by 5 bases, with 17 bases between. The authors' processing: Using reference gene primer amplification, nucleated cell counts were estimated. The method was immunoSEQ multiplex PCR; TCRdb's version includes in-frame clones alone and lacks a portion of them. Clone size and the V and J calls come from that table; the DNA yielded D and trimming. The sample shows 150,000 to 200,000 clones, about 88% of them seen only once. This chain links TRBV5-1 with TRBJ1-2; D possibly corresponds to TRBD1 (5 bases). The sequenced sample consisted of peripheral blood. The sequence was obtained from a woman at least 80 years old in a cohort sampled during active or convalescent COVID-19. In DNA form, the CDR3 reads TGCGCCAGCAGCTGGGAGGTGGGGGTTGAATATGGCTACACCTTC. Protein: CASSWEVGVEYGYTF.